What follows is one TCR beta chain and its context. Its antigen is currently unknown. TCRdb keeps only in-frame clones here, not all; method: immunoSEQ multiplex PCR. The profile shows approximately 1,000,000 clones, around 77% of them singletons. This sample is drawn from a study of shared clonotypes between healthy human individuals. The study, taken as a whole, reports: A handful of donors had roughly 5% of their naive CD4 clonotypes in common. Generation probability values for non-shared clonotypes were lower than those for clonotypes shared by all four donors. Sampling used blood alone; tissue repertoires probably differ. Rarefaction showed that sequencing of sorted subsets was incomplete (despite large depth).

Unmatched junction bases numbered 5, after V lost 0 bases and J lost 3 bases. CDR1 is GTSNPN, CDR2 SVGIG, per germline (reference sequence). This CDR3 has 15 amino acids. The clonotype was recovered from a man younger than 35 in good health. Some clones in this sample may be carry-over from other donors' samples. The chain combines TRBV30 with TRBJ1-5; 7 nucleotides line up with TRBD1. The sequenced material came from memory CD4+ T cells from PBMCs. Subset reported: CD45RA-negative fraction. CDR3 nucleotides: TGTGCCTGGAGTGTCGGCAGGGGGTACAATCAGCCCCAGCATTTT. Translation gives CAWSVGRGYNQPQHF.